The 10 T cell receptor beta chains below come from one sample, sequenced in a study of T-cell memory formation after mild COVID-19. TCRdb passed the 5' RACE reads through MiXCR, listing each CDR3 protein once. The table records about 190,000 distinct CDR3 sequences, around 19% of them present only once. Sequencing input: PBMCs or a T cell subset sorted from them (not recorded which). The receptors here all came from an adult woman who had mild COVID-19 (a few samples of this study predate the infection). Cell type and time point are not known.

This clonotype has only a few counts. J is TRBJ2-3 and V is TRBV5-1; D is unclear. Per the germline V gene, CDR1 is SGHRS and CDR2 is YFSETQ. The CDR3 runs 16 residues. Trimming stripped 4 bases from V and 1 base from J, with 16 bases between. CDR3 protein: CASSMPPLARTDTQYF. CDR3 nucleotides: TGCGCCAGCAGCATGCCACCCCTCGCGCGCACAGATACGCAGTATTTT. Supplemented by reference TRBV5-1 and TRBJ2-3, the full variable domain reads KAGVTQTPRYLIKTRGQQVTLSCSPISGHRSVSWYQQTPGQGLQFLFEYFSETQRNKGNFPGRFSGRQFSNSRSEMNVSTLELGDSALYLCASSMPPLARTDTQYFGPGTRLTVL.

This clonotype showed up just a few times. This CDR3 is CASRRDLGTGRSGANVLTF. The DNA of the CDR3 is TGTGCCAGCAGGAGGGATTTGGGGACAGGGAGATCTGGGGCCAACGTCCTGACTTTC. The rearrangement joins TRBV12-3 or TRBV12-4 to TRBJ2-6, with TRBD1 identical over 9 bases. The trim removed 6 bases at V and 1 base at J, leaving 13 bases unmatched. The CDR3 totals 19 residues.

This chain connects TRBV5-1 to TRBJ2-3; 8 bases fit TRBD2. This CDR3 region has 19 residues. Trimming removed 0 bases from V and 5 bases from J; junction bases left unmatched: 17. The V gene's germline CDR1 is SGHRS and CDR2 YFSETQ. Here the CDR3 DNA reads TGCGCCAGCAGCTTGGTCGTCGGGACTAGTACTCCCCAAGGAGATACGCAGTATTTT. This gives the protein CASSLVVGTSTPQGDTQYF.

At least ten counts were recorded for this clonotype. The V call is TRBV7-2, the J call TRBJ2-5; 7 nucleotides match TRBD2. The CDR3 runs 18 residues. V trimming: 1 base; J trimming: 5 bases; junction bases outside the gene matches: 16. In germline, CDR1 is SGHTA, CDR2 FQGNSA. CDR3 loop: CASSLVALAVKNQETQYF. CDR3 DNA sequence: TGTGCCAGCAGCTTAGTAGCGCTAGCGGTCAAAAATCAGGAGACCCAGTACTTC. Drawing the rest from reference TRBV7-2 and TRBJ2-5, the complete variable domain is GAGVSQSPSNKVTEKGKDVELRCDPISGHTALYWYRQSLGQGLEFLIYFQGNSAPDKSGLPSDRFSAERTGGSVSTLTIQRTQQEDSAVYLCASSLVALAVKNQETQYFGPGTRLLVL.

This clonotype turned up a few times. The V gene is TRBV9, the J gene TRBJ1-2; 8 bases match TRBD1. CDR1 is SGDLS, CDR2 YYNGEE, per germline. The J segment lost 2 bases and the V segment lost 4 bases, leaving 7 bases of the junction unmatched. This CDR3 region has 15 residues. DNA of the CDR3: TGTGCCAGCAGCCTCCGACAGGGGATAAACTATGGCTACACCTTC. Its translation: CASSLRQGINYGYTF.

V usage is TRBV20-1 and J usage is TRBJ1-2; D ambiguous. The CDR3 is 16 residues long. Trimming stripped 1 base from V and 4 bases from J, with 19 bases between. The V gene's germline CDR1 is DFQATT and CDR2 SNEGSKA (reference sequence). CDR3 in amino acids: CSARVPPSGPFYGYTF. The DNA for the CDR3 is TGCAGTGCTAGAGTTCCACCCAGCGGACCATTCTATGGCTACACCTTC.

This clonotype was seen more than once but under ten times. J is TRBJ2-7 and V is TRBV23-1; D remains ambiguous. TRBV23-1 is known as an ORF, though its function is uncertain. This CDR3 is built from 11 residues. V shed 6 bases and J shed 4 bases, with 7 bases lying between them. The CDR3 sequence is CASRPHYEQYF. The CDR3 coding sequence is TGCGCCAGCAGACCGCATTACGAGCAGTACTTC.

CDR3 bases: TGTGCCTGGAGTGGACCTGACAGATTGGGTGATACGCAGTATTTT. Translating it yields CAWSGPDRLGDTQYF. The chain combines TRBV30 with TRBJ2-3, with TRBD1 as a possible D gene (5 bases). Germline V gene data show CDR1 as GTSNPN and CDR2 as SVGIG (reference sequence). V lost 1 base, J lost 6 bases, and 17 bases lay in between. The CDR3 loop spans 15 amino acids.

This clonotype showed up just a few times. V and J are TRBV20-1 and TRBJ1-6; D is perhaps TRBD1 (5 bases). The CDR3 is 16 residues long. Looked up from germline, CDR1 is DFQATT and CDR2 is SNEGSKA (reference sequence). V lost 6 bases and J lost 3, with 18 bases in between. CDR3 DNA: TGCAGTGCCGTCCCGAGAGGGGCTTACTATAATTCACCCCTCCACTTT. This sequence encodes CSAVPRGAYYNSPLHF.

This clonotype was observed a few times. The genes are TRBV9 and TRBJ2-7; D may be TRBD2 (6 bases). Germline CDR1 and CDR2: SGDLS and YYNGEE. The CDR3 sequence is 14 residues long. Between the trimmed V and J ends, which lost 0 bases and 5 bases, there was a span of 12 bases. CDR3 coding DNA: TGTGCCAGCAGCGTAGTTGGGGGGAGCAACGAGCAGTACTTC. As protein: CASSVVGGSNEQYF.